The 8 T cell receptor beta chains presented below share a single source sample, sequenced in a study of CD8 T cells in Susac syndrome. cDNA came from about 0.5 to 1 ug RNA primed by random hexamers. TCRdb redid the calling of the immunoSEQ multiplex PCR reads with MiXCR, one entry per CDR3 protein. This sample has 140,000 or so distinct CDR3 sequences, with 95% found just once. The sample comprised CD4+ T cells from PBMCs. The receptor source for this set is a human donor with multiple sclerosis.

The chain recombines TRBV30 with TRBJ1-2; D gene uncertain. The CDR3 length is 12 residues. V was shortened by 4 bases and J by 2 bases, with 8 bases between the two germline ends. CDR1 and CDR2 (germline): GTSNPN, SVGIG (reference sequence). This CDR3 is CAWMDGNYGYTF. DNA of the CDR3: TGTGCCTGGATGGACGGAAACTATGGCTACACCTTC. Full variable domain (remainder filled in from reference TRBV30 and TRBJ1-2): SQTIHQWPATLVQPVGSPLSLECTVEGTSNPNLYWYRQAAGRGLQLLFYSVGIGQISSEVPQNLSASRPQDRQFILSSKKLLLSDSGFYLCAWMDGNYGYTFGSGTRLTVV.

The chain employs TRBV3-1 and TRBJ2-5; unclear D gene. Trimming stripped 4 bases from V and 4 bases from J, with 13 bases between. Germline V gene lookup returns CDR1 LGHDT and CDR2 YNNKEL (reference sequence). The CDR3 spans 14 residues. The DNA for the CDR3 is TGTGCCAGCAGCCCTTTAGGGTTTGGAGAGACCCAGTACTTC. Amino acid sequence: CASSPLGFGETQYF.

V is TRBV24-1 and J is TRBJ1-2; 8 nucleotides agree with TRBD1. CDR3 length: 12 residues. The ends lost 5 bases at V and 5 bases at J; junction bases unmatched: 0. From germline, CDR1 is KGHDR and CDR2 SFDVKD. The CDR3 protein is CATSGTGYGYTF. In nucleotides, the CDR3 is TGTGCCACCAGTGGGACAGGGTATGGCTACACCTTC.

The V gene is TRBV5-8, the J gene TRBJ2-5, with a tentative D call TRBD1 (6 bases). CDR3 length: 14 residues. Per the germline V gene, CDR1 is SGHTS and CDR2 is YDEGEE. Trimming took 4 bases from V and 5 from J, leaving 15 bases between them. CDR3 nucleotide sequence: TGTGCCAGCAGCCACAGGCTCCAGGGGGAGACCCAGTACTTC. Amino acids: CASSHRLQGETQYF.

The CDR3 sequence is CASSLALGGRDTDTQYF. The CDR3 nucleotides are TGCGCCAGCAGCTTGGCTCTCGGCGGCCGGGACACAGATACGCAGTATTTT. The chain uses TRBV5-1 and TRBJ2-3; the D gene is possibly TRBD2 (5 bases). Trimming cost V 0 bases and J 2 bases, with 16 bases left between them. The CDR3 consists of 17 residues. The germline V gene has CDR1 SGHRS and CDR2 YFSETQ.

This chain connects TRBV15 to TRBJ1-1, with TRBD1 identical over 7 bases. Germline CDR1 is LNHNV and CDR2 is YYDKDF (reference sequence). The CDR3 covers 16 residues. V shed 3 bases and J 1 base; nucleotides not matched to a gene: 8. As DNA, the CDR3 is TGTGCCACCAGCAGCCAGACCGGGACAGCGAACACTGAAGCTTTCTTT. It translates to CATSSQTGTANTEAFF. Supplemented by reference TRBV15 and TRBJ1-1, the full variable domain reads DAMVIQNPRYQVTQFGKPVTLSCSQTLNHNVMYWYQQKSSQAPKLLFHYYDKDFNNEADTPDNFQSRRPNTSFCFLDIRSPGLGDTAMYLCATSSQTGTANTEAFFGQGTRLTVV.

This chain joins TRBV5-1 and TRBJ1-1; 8 nucleotides line up with TRBD1. Germline CDR1 SGHRS, CDR2 YFSETQ. This CDR3 comprises 15 residues. Trimming removed 1 base from V and 12 bases from J; junction bases left unmatched: 14. CDR3 sequence: CASSLSRQGSQFTFF. In DNA form, the CDR3 reads TGCGCCAGCAGCTTGTCGAGACAGGGGTCTCAATTCACTTTCTTT.

This clonotype showed up just a few times. This chain connects TRBV6-2 or TRBV6-3 to TRBJ2-3; the match to TRBD2 covers 7 bases. Germline V gene data show CDR1 as MNHEY and CDR2 as SVGEGT. This CDR3 has 14 amino acids. V gave up 7 bases and J gave up 5 bases; unmatched junction bases: 9. In DNA, the CDR3 is TGTGCCAGCATCCTACGGGGAGGGTTAGATACGCAGTATTTT. Its translation: CASILRGGLDTQYF.